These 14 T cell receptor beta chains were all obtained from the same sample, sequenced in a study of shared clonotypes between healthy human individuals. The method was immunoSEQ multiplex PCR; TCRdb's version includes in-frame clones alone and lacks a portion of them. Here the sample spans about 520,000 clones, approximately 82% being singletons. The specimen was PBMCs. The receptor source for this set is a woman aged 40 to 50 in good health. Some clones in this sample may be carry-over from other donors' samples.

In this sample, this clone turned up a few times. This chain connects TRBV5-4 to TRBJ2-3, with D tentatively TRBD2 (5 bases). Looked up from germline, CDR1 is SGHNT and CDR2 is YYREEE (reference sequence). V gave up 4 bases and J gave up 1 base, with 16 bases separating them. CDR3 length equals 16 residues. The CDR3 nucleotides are TGTGCCAGCAGCCCTGGCGGGCTAGCAGGCACAGATACGCAGTATTTT. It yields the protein CASSPGGLAGTDTQYF.

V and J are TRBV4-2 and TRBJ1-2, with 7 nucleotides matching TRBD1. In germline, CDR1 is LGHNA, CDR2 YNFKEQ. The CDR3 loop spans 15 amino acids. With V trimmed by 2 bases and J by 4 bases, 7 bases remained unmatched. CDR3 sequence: CASSQPGTEGYGYTF. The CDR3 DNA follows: TGTGCCAGCAGCCAACCCGGGACAGAGGGCTATGGCTACACCTTC.

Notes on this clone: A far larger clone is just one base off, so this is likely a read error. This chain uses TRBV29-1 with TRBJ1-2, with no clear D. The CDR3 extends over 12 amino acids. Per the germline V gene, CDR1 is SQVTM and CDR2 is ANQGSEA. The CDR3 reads CSVEDHNYGCTF. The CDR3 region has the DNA TGCAGCGTTGAAGACCATAACTATGGCTGCACCTTC. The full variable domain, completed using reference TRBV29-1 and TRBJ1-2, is SAVISQKPSRDICQRGTSLTIQCQVDSQVTMMFWYRQQPGQSLTLIATANQGSEATYESGFVIDKFPISRPNLTFSTLTVSNMSPEDSSIYLCSVEDHNYGCTFGSGTRLTVV.

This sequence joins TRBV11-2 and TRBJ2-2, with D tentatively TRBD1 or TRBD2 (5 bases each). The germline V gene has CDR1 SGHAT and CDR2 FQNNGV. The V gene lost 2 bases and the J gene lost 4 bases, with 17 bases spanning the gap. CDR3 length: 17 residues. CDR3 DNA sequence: TGTGCCAGCAGCTTATGGGGCGTGGGGAGCGGCACCGGGGAGCTGTTTTTT. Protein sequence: CASSLWGVGSGTGELFF.

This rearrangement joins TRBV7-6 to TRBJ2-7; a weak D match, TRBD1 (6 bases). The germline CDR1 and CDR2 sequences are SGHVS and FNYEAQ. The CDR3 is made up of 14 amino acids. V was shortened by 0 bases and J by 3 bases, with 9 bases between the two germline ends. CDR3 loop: CASSLAEGGYEQYF. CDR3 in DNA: TGTGCCAGCAGCTTAGCGGAAGGGGGCTACGAGCAGTACTTC.

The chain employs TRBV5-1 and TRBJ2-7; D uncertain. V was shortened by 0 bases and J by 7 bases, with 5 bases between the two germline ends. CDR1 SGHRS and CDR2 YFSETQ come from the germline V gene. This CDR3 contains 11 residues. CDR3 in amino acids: CASSLVEEQYF. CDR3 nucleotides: TGCGCCAGCAGCTTGGTGGAGGAGCAGTACTTC.

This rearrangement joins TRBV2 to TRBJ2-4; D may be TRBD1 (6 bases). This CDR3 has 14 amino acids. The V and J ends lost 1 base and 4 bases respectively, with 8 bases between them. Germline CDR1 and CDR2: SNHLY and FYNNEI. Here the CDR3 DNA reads TGTGCCAGCAGTGAAGGGACAGAAAAAAACATTCAGTACTTC. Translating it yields CASSEGTEKNIQYF. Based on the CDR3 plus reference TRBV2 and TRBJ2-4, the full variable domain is EPEVTQTPSHQVTQMGQEVILRCVPISNHLYFYWYRQILGQKVEFLVSFYNNEISEKSEIFDDQFSVERPDGSNFTLKIRSTKLEDSAMYFCASSEGTEKNIQYFGAGTRLSVL.

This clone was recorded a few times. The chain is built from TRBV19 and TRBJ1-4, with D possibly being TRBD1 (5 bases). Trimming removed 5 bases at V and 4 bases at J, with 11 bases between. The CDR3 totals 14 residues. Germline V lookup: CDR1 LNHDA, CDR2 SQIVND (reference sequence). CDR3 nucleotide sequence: TGTGCCAGTAGTCGGACACTTAATAATGAAAAACTGTTTTTT. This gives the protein CASSRTLNNEKLFF.

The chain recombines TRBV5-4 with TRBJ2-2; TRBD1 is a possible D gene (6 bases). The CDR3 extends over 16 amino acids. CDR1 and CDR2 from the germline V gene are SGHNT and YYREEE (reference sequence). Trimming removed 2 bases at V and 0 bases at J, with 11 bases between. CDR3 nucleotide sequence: TGTGCCAGCAGCTTTGCCGGGACATCGAACACCGGGGAGCTGTTTTTT. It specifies CASSFAGTSNTGELFF.

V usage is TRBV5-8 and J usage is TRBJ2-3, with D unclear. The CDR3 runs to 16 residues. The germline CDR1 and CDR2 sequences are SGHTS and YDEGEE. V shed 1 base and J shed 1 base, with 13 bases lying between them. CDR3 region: CASSLNWQEGTDTQYF. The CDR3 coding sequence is TGTGCCAGCAGCTTGAACTGGCAGGAAGGCACAGATACGCAGTATTTT.

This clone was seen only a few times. The CDR3 DNA sequence: TGTGCCAGCAGTACACAGGGTCAGCCCCAGCATTTT. Translation gives CASSTQGQPQHF. V and J are TRBV28 and TRBJ1-5, with D possibly being TRBD1 (6 bases). The CDR3 sequence is 12 residues long. From germline, CDR1 is MDHEN and CDR2 SYDVKM. The germline V and J ends were trimmed by 5 bases and 6 bases, with 8 bases remaining between them.

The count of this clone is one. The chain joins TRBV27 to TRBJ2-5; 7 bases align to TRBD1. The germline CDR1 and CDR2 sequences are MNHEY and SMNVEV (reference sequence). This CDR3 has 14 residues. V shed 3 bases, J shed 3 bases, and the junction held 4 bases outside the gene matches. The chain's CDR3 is CASSFSGQEETQYF. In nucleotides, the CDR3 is TGTGCCAGCAGTTTTTCCGGACAGGAAGAGACCCAGTACTTC.

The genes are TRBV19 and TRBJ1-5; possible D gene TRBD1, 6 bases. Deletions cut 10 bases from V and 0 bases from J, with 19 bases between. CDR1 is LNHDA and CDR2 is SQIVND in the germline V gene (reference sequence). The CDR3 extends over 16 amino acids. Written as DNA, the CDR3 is TGTGCCACCCTCCGGGGAGGGACATTTAGCAATCAGCCCCAGCATTTT. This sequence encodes CATLRGGTFSNQPQHF. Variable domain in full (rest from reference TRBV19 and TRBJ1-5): DGGITQSPKYLFRKEGQNVTLSCEQNLNHDAMYWYRQDPGQGLRLIYYSQIVNDFQKGDIAEGYSVSREKKESFPLTVTSAQKNPTAFYLCATLRGGTFSNQPQHFGDGTRLSIL.

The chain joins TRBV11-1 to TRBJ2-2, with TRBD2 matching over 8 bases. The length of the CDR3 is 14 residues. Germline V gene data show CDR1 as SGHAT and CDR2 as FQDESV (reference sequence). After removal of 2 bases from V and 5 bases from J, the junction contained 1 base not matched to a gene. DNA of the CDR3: TGTGCCAGCAGCTTAACGGGGGGGACCGGGGAGCTGTTTTTT. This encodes CASSLTGGTGELFF.